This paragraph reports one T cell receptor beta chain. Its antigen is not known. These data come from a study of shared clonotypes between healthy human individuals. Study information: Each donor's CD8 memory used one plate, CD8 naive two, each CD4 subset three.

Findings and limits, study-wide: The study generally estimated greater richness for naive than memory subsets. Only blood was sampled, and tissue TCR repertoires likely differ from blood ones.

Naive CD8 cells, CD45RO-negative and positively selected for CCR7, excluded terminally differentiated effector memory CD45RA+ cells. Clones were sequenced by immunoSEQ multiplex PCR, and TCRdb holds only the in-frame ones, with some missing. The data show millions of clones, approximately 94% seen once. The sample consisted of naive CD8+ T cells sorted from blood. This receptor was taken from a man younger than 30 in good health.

The CDR3 DNA is TGCGCCAGCAGTGAGAGCTCAGGCAGGGAGAAGGATGGCTACACCTTC. Its protein product is CASSESSGREKDGYTF. The chain employs TRBV10-2 and TRBJ1-2; a weak D match, TRBD1 (5 bases). Germline V lookup: CDR1 WSHSY, CDR2 SAAADI. The CDR3 is 16 residues long. The ends were cut back, 2 bases at V and 6 bases at J, with 19 bases in the middle.